The 24 T cell receptor beta chains in this list originate from one sample, sequenced in a study of blood T cells in healthy people across ages. Next came a second PCR, run for about 6 to 12 cycles, which used a sample-barcoded 5' primer along with a J-beta primer mix. MiXCR, applied by TCRdb to the 5' RACE reads, yields one record per CDR3 protein. The sample holds about 1.4 million distinct CDR3 sequences, roughly 60% seen once. The sequenced sample was blood. Receptors originate from a man in his late teens or twenties in good health.

In this sample, this clonotype turned up a few times. The chain has TRBV11-2 and TRBJ2-3, with TRBD2 as a possible D gene (5 bases). V lost 2 bases and J lost 1, with 7 bases in between. Looked up from germline, CDR1 is SGHAT and CDR2 is FQNNGV. The CDR3 loop spans 14 amino acids. The CDR3 spells CASSLYSGTDTQYF. The CDR3 nucleotides are TGTGCCAGCAGCTTATATAGCGGCACAGATACGCAGTATTTT.

As concerns this clonotype: This may be a read error: a much more frequent sequence differs by one nucleotide. The chain carries TRBV5-6 and TRBJ1-4; D is unresolved. Trimming stripped 4 bases from V and 5 bases from J, with 3 bases between. The CDR3 has 11 amino acids. Germline CDR1 SGHDT, CDR2 YYEEEE. The CDR3 loop is CASSHNEKLFF. CDR3 sequence (DNA): TGTGCCAGCAGCCACAATGAAAAACTGTTTTTT.

The sample holds a few counts of this clonotype. V and J are TRBV24-1 and TRBJ2-3; D not resolved. Per germline, CDR1 KGHDR and CDR2 SFDVKD. Trimming removed 4 bases from V and 5 bases from J, with 12 bases in between. The CDR3 has 14 residues. CDR3 sequence: CATSEPGSGDTQYF. In DNA form, the CDR3 reads TGTGCCACCAGTGAGCCTGGGTCGGGAGATACGCAGTATTTT.

The rearrangement links TRBV5-6 to TRBJ2-5, with unresolved D. The CDR3 runs to 13 residues. V lost 4 bases and J 1 base, leaving 8 bases between the germline ends. The germline V gene has CDR1 SGHDT and CDR2 YYEEEE. The CDR3, as DNA: TGTGCCAGCAGCAGAGCCCTCCAAGAGACCCAGTACTTC. Protein sequence: CASSRALQETQYF.

This clonotype was seen a handful of times. The chain joins TRBV21-1 to TRBJ2-5. TRBV21-1 is termed a pseudogene. This CDR3 is built from 14 residues. The DNA for the CDR3 is TGTGCCAGCAGCAAAGAGAAGGGCCAAGAGACCCAGTACTTC. It specifies CASSKEKGQETQYF.

This clonotype appeared a few times. The chain links TRBV4-1 to TRBJ1-6, with D hard to call. Trimming took off 1 base at V and 6 bases at J, with 13 bases between the two ends. The V gene's germline CDR1 is MGHRA and CDR2 YSYEKL. The CDR3 is made up of 16 amino acids. The CDR3 region has the DNA TGCGCCAGCAGCCAAGTCCACGGAGACTTTAATTCACCCCTCCACTTT. It codes for CASSQVHGDFNSPLHF.

This chain connects TRBV6-5 to TRBJ1-1; D is undetermined. V was cut by 2 bases and J by 6 bases, with 7 bases left in between. The germline CDR1 and CDR2 sequences are MNHEY and SVGAGI. The CDR3 runs 12 residues. As DNA, the CDR3 is TGTGCCAGCAGTTACGGGGAGTCTGAAGCTTTCTTT. Protein: CASSYGESEAFF.

This CDR3 reads CASSTGDSTDTQYF. The CDR3 DNA follows: TGTGCCAGCAGCACTGGGGACTCCACAGATACGCAGTATTTT. The V and J genes are TRBV2 and TRBJ2-3; maybe TRBD2 (6 bases). The germline V gene encodes CDR1 SNHLY and CDR2 FYNNEI. CDR3 length equals 14 residues. The V end was cut by 6 bases, the J end by 2 bases, with 12 bases between.

This chain connects TRBV2 to TRBJ2-5, with TRBD2 identical over 14 bases. The DNA end favors TRBJ2-7, so the J call may be wrong. This CDR3 contains 17 residues. The germline V gene encodes CDR1 SNHLY and CDR2 FYNNEI. CDR3 DNA: TGTGCCAGCAGCGTGACTAGCGGGAGGGAACGCACCTACGAGCAGTACTTC. This encodes CASSVTSGRERTYEQYF.

This clonotype occurred a few times. The chain couples TRBV2 to TRBJ2-3; 7 positions agree with TRBD1. Germline values: CDR1 SNHLY, CDR2 FYNNEI. Trimming removed 8 bases from V and 2 bases from J; junction bases left unmatched: 1. The CDR3 runs 12 residues. CDR3 protein: CASGTATDTQYF. DNA of the CDR3: TGTGCCAGCGGGACAGCCACAGATACGCAGTATTTT.

This clonotype was counted only a few times. The chain employs TRBV10-3 and TRBJ2-5; tentatively, D is TRBD1 or TRBD2 (5 bases each). CDR1 and CDR2 from the germline V gene are ENHRY and SYGVKD. V gave up 9 bases and J gave up 4 bases, with 9 bases separating them. The CDR3 is made up of 11 amino acids. CDR3 bases: TGTGCCATGGGACCGGCAGAGACCCAGTACTTC. Amino acid sequence: CAMGPAETQYF.

V usage is TRBV6-5 and J usage is TRBJ2-7; the match to TRBD2 covers 11 bases. The V segment lost 6 bases and the J segment 7 bases; nucleotides outside the gene matches: 14. Germline CDR1 and CDR2: MNHEY and SVGAGI. This CDR3 region has 16 residues. Here the CDR3 reads CASRTSGSTSYNEQYF. As DNA, the CDR3 is TGTGCCAGCAGAACTAGCGGGAGCACCTCCTACAATGAGCAGTACTTC.

The chain uses TRBV15 and TRBJ1-1; D call uncertain. Trimming pared 3 bases from V and 2 bases from J, leaving 13 bases between. This CDR3 has 15 amino acids. Germline V gene data show CDR1 as LNHNV and CDR2 as YYDKDF (reference sequence). The CDR3 reads CATSREMGYNTEAFF. CDR3 DNA: TGTGCCACCAGCAGGGAAATGGGATATAACACTGAAGCTTTCTTT.

The chain recombines TRBV6-2 or TRBV6-3 with TRBJ1-2, with no clear D. Trimming removed 0 bases at V and 6 bases at J, with 5 bases between. Germline CDR1 is MNHEY and CDR2 is SVGEGT. The CDR3 runs to 12 residues. CDR3 bases: TGTGCCAGCAGTTACTCGAGAAATGGCTACACCTTC. Encoded protein: CASSYSRNGYTF.

The rearrangement joins TRBV6-1 to TRBJ2-3; 15 positions match TRBD2. Trimming cost V 6 bases and J 6 bases; bases outside gene matches: 4. The germline gives CDR1 MNHNS, CDR2 SASEGT. CDR3 size: 15 residues. In DNA, the CDR3 is TGTGCCAGCAGGGGACTAGCGGGAGGAGGTGATACGCAGTATTTT. Its translation: CASRGLAGGGDTQYF.

The chain couples TRBV5-5 to TRBJ2-7, with TRBD1 matching over 7 bases. The CDR3 loop spans 16 amino acids. The germline V gene has CDR1 SGHKS and CDR2 YYEKEE (reference sequence). After removal of 4 bases from V and 3 bases from J, the junction contained 13 bases not matched to a gene. This CDR3 is CASSLDRVSPLYEQYF. The CDR3 bases are TGTGCCAGCAGCCTTGACAGGGTTAGCCCCCTCTACGAGCAGTACTTC.

This clonotype was recorded once. The rearrangement links TRBV20-1 to TRBJ1-1; no firm D call. Trimming removed 2 bases at V and 3 bases at J, with 7 bases between. The V gene's germline CDR1 is DFQATT and CDR2 SNEGSKA (reference sequence). CDR3 size: 12 residues. The CDR3 loop is CSARSGYTEAFF. The CDR3, as DNA: TGCAGTGCTAGATCTGGGTACACTGAAGCTTTCTTT.

The chain is built from TRBV6-2 or TRBV6-3 and TRBJ2-6; 8 bases align to TRBD1. Germline V gene data show CDR1 as MNHEY and CDR2 as SVGEGT. There are 15 residues in the CDR3. V trimming: 7 bases; J trimming: 4 bases; junction bases outside the gene matches: 6. CDR3 in amino acids: CASIQGARGANVLTF. The CDR3 DNA sequence: TGTGCCAGCATTCAGGGGGCCAGAGGGGCCAACGTCCTGACTTTC.

The J gene is TRBJ2-7, the V gene TRBV28; 9 bases align to TRBD1. Germline CDR1 MDHEN, CDR2 SYDVKM. V was clipped by 7 bases and J by 4 bases; unmatched bases: 8. This CDR3 has 14 residues. The CDR3 DNA follows: TGTGCCAGCAAAATACAGGGGGCTTCGTACGAGCAGTACTTC. It codes for CASKIQGASYEQYF.

This clonotype was recorded at least ten times. This chain connects TRBV2 to TRBJ1-2, with a tentative D call TRBD1 (5 bases). V dropped 5 bases and J dropped 4 bases, with 11 bases sitting between them. The V gene's germline CDR1 is SNHLY and CDR2 FYNNEI. The CDR3 covers 13 residues. This CDR3 reads CASSQQESYGYTF. Written as DNA, the CDR3 is TGTGCCAGCAGTCAACAGGAGTCCTATGGCTACACCTTC.

This clonotype was counted between two and nine times. The chain is built from TRBV7-8 and TRBJ2-3, with 13 bases lining up with TRBD2. The germline V gene has CDR1 SGHVS and CDR2 FQNEAQ. This CDR3 has 16 residues. V lost 5 bases and J lost 6; bases outside the gene matches: 8. CDR3 residues: CASSPGLAGASDTQYF. In DNA, the CDR3 is TGTGCCAGCAGCCCCGGACTAGCGGGAGCATCCGATACGCAGTATTTT.

This clonotype was recorded many times. The V call is TRBV7-9, the J call TRBJ2-2; no clear D. This CDR3 region has 12 residues. Between the trimmed V and J ends, which lost 5 bases and 5 bases, there was a span of 6 bases. Germline V gene sequence: CDR1 SEHNR, CDR2 FQNEAQ (reference sequence). The CDR3 sequence is CASSRRTGELFF. The CDR3 DNA follows: TGTGCCAGCAGCCGTAGAACCGGGGAGCTGTTTTTT.

This rearrangement joins TRBV10-2 to TRBJ2-2; 7 positions match TRBD2. The CDR3 runs to 15 residues. Trimming cost V 8 bases and J 0 bases; bases outside gene matches: 6. The germline V gene encodes CDR1 WSHSY and CDR2 SAAADI. The CDR3: CASHSGGTNTGELFF. The CDR3 DNA is TGCGCCAGCCACTCCGGGGGGACGAACACCGGGGAGCTGTTTTTT.

This clonotype was observed a few times. The rearrangement links TRBV9 to TRBJ2-1; D perhaps matches TRBD2 (6 bases). The CDR3 is made up of 13 amino acids. Germline V gives CDR1 SGDLS, CDR2 YYNGEE. Deletions cut 3 bases from V and 9 bases from J, with 13 bases between. Written as DNA, the CDR3 is TGTGCCAGCAGCGAGGGGAGGTTGGGTGAGCAGTTCTTC. It translates to CASSEGRLGEQFF.